This TCR beta chain was captured in a study of T cell responses to AZD1222 COVID-19 vaccine. Study-wide results and limits: Baseline testing showed seropositivity in only a handful of AZD1222 recipients. Unmutated variant regions are reportedly targeted by nearly half of spike-specific TCRs. Spike-specific TCR breadth and depth both grew after two AZD1222 doses.

Concerning this clone itself: Its target is not known.

Assay used: immunoSEQ multiplex PCR; TCRdb lists only in-frame clones, some missing. In the table there are some 200,000 clones, approximately 94% of which are singletons. The germline CDR1 and CDR2 sequences are MDHEN and SYDVKM. The CDR3 has 15 residues. Trimming removed 8 bases from V and 3 bases from J; junction bases left unmatched: 10. The clonotype comes from an adult who received the MenACWY meningococcal vaccine as a control. The source was peripheral blood, collected 28 days after the second dose of the MenACWY control vaccine. The V gene is TRBV28, the J gene TRBJ2-5, with 9 positions matching TRBD2. CDR3 in amino acids: CASLRGSSGEETQYF. The DNA of the CDR3 is TGTGCCAGCCTCAGGGGTTCTAGCGGGGAAGAGACCCAGTACTTC.